The text below deals with one T cell receptor (beta chain). This specimen comes from a study of blood T cell repertoires in COVID-19. Study at large: Samples of COVID-19 (acute and convalescent) were obtained from the United States, Italy and Spain.

Germline values: CDR1 SGHAT, CDR2 FQNNGV. V dropped 4 bases and J dropped 11 bases, with 14 bases sitting between them. The length of the CDR3 is 12 residues. Per the original data handling: Reference gene primer amplification yielded estimated nucleated cell counts. Clones were sequenced by immunoSEQ multiplex PCR, and TCRdb holds only the in-frame ones, with some missing. V, J and clone size reflect that table, while D and trimming were determined from the DNA. This table holds roughly 160,000 clones, roughly 84% found once. The receptor was isolated from a woman of 80 years or more with active or convalescent COVID-19. What was sequenced was peripheral blood. J is TRBJ1-1 and V is TRBV11-2; no clear D. CDR3: CASSSLGGTAFF. The CDR3 region has the DNA TGTGCCAGCAGCTCCCTGGGAGGTACGGCTTTCTTT.